The TCR beta chain under discussion was sequenced for a study of blood T cell repertoires in COVID-19. Germline assignment: CDR1 SGHRS and CDR2 YFSETQ. The germline V and J ends were trimmed by 2 bases and 3 bases, with 15 bases remaining between them. This CDR3 region has 17 residues. Here immunoSEQ multiplex PCR was the method, and the copy in TCRdb shows in-frame clones only, minus some. The data show 98,000 or so clones, 75% to 90% seen once. The specimen sequenced was peripheral blood. This clonotype was sampled from a man aged 55-75 years with acute or convalescent COVID-19. J is TRBJ2-6 and V is TRBV5-1; possible D gene TRBD2, 6 bases. The CDR3 bases are TGCGCCAGCAGCTTTACATGGGTCGGGAGTGGGGCCAACGTCCTGACTTTC. Translating gives CASSFTWVGSGANVLTF.